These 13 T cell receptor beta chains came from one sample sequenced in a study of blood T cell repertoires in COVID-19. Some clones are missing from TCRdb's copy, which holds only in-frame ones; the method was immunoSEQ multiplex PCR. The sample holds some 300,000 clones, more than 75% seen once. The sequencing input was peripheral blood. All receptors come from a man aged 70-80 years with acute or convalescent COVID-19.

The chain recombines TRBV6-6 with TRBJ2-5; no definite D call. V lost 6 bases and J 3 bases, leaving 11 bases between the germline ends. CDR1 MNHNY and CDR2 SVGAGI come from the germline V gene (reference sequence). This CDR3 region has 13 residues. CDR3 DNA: TGTGCCAGCAGCCGCCAGGAAGAAGAGACCCAGTACTTC. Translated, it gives CASSRQEEETQYF.

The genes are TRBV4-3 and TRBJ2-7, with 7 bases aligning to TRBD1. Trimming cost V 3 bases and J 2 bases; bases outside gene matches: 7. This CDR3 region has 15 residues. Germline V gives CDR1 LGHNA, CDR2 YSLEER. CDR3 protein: CASSQAWTGTYEQYF. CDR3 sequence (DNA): TGCGCCAGCAGCCAGGCATGGACAGGAACCTACGAGCAGTACTTC.

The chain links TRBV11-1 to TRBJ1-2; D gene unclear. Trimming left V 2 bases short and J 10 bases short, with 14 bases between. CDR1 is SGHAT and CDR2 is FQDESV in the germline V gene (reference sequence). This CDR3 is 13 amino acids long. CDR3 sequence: CASSLQAPSSYTF. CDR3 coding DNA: TGTGCCAGCAGCTTACAGGCCCCCAGCTCCTACACCTTC.

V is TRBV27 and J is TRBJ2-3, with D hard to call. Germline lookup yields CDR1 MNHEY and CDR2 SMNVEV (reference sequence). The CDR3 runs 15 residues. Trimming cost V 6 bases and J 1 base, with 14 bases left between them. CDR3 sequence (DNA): TGTGCCAGCAGCCCTTGGCCCTCTCGCACAGATACGCAGTATTTT. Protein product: CASSPWPSRTDTQYF.

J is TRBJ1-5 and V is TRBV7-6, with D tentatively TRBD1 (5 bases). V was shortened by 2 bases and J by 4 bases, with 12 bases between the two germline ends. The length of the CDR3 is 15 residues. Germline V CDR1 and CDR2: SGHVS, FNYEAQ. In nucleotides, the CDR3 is TGTGCCAGCAGCTTAATGCAGGGCCCAAATCAGCCCCAGCATTTT. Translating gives CASSLMQGPNQPQHF.

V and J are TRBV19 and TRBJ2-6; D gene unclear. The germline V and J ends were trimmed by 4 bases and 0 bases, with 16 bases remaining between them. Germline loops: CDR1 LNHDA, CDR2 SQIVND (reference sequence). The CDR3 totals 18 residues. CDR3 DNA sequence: TGTGCCAGTAGTACCCCCGTAGGAGCATTCTCTGGGGCCAACGTCCTGACTTTC. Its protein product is CASSTPVGAFSGANVLTF.

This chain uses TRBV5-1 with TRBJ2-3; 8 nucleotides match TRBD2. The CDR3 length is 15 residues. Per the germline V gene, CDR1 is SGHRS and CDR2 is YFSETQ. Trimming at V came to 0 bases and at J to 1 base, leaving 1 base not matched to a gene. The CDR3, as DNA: TGCGCCAGCAGCTTGGTTAGCGGGGGCACAGATACGCAGTATTTT. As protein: CASSLVSGGTDTQYF.

As DNA, the CDR3 is TGTGCCAGCAGTGATTCAACAGGTTCCGAGCAGTACTTC. Its translation is CASSDSTGSEQYF. The genes are TRBV25-1 and TRBJ2-7, with D possibly being TRBD1 (5 bases). CDR3 length: 13 residues. Germline-derived CDR1 and CDR2 are MGHDK and SYGVNS. Trimming pared 3 bases from V and 6 bases from J, leaving 12 bases between.

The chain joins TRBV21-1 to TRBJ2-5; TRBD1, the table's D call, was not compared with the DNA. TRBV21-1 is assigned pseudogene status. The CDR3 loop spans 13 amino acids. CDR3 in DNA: TGTGCCAGCAATACGGACAGTCAAGAGACCCAGTACTTC. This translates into CASNTDSQETQYF.

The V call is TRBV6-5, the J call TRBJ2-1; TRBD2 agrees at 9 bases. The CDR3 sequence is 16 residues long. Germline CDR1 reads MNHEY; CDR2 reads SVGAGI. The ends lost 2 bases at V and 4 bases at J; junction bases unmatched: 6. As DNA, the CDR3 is TGTGCCAGCAGTTACCAGGACACTAGCGGGTACAATGAGCAGTTCTTC. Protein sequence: CASSYQDTSGYNEQFF.

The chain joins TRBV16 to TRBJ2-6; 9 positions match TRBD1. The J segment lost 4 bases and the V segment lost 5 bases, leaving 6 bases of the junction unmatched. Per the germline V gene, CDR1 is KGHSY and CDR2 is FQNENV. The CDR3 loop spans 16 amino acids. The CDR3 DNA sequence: TGTGCCAGCAGCTCGACAGGGGGGCACGGGGCCAACGTCCTGACTTTC. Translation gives CASSSTGGHGANVLTF. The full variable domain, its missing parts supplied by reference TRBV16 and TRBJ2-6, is GEEVAQTPKHLVRGEGQKAKLYCAPIKGHSYVFWYQQVLKNEFKFLISFQNENVFDETGMPKERFSAKCLPNSPCSLEIQATKLEDSAVYFCASSSTGGHGANVLTFGAGSRLTVL.

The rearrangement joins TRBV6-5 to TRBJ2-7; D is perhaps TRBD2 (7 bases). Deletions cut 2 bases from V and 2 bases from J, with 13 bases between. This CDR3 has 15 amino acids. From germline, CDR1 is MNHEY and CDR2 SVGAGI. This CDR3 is CASSYGGAATYEQYF. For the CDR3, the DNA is TGTGCCAGCAGTTACGGGGGGGCCGCCACCTACGAGCAGTACTTC.

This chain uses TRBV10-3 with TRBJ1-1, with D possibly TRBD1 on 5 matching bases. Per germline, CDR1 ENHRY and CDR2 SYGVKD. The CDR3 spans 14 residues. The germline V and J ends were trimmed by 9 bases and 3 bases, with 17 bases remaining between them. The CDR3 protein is CAIRGSPGDTEAFF. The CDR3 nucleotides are TGTGCCATTCGGGGGTCCCCGGGGGACACTGAAGCTTTCTTT.